Listed here is a single T cell receptor (beta chain). In the authors' methods: Counts of nucleated cells, estimated from reference gene primer amplification, were obtained. This table comes from immunoSEQ multiplex PCR, and its TCRdb copy is limited to in-frame clones, with some not included. For V, J and clone size, that table is used; D and trimming come from the DNA. The sample lists roughly 700,000 clones, over 80% occurring once. The data are from a study of blood T cell repertoires in COVID-19. In the study overall: The United States, Italy and Spain were the sources of the acute and convalescent COVID-19 samples. Sources were T cells, B-cell-depleted T cells, or PBMCs; the material itself was cDNA or gDNA.

Specimen: peripheral blood. The source of this sequence is a woman aged 18-30 years with acute or convalescent COVID-19.

The CDR3 nucleotides read TGTGCCAGCAGCGTATGGGGTGAGGGAGTTTTCAATGAGCAGTTCTTC. Its translation is CASSVWGEGVFNEQFF. The chain uses TRBV9 and TRBJ2-1, with a weak D call TRBD2 (5 bases). CDR3 size: 16 residues. The V gene lost 1 base and the J gene lost 6 bases, with 17 bases spanning the gap. Germline values: CDR1 SGDLS, CDR2 YYNGEE.